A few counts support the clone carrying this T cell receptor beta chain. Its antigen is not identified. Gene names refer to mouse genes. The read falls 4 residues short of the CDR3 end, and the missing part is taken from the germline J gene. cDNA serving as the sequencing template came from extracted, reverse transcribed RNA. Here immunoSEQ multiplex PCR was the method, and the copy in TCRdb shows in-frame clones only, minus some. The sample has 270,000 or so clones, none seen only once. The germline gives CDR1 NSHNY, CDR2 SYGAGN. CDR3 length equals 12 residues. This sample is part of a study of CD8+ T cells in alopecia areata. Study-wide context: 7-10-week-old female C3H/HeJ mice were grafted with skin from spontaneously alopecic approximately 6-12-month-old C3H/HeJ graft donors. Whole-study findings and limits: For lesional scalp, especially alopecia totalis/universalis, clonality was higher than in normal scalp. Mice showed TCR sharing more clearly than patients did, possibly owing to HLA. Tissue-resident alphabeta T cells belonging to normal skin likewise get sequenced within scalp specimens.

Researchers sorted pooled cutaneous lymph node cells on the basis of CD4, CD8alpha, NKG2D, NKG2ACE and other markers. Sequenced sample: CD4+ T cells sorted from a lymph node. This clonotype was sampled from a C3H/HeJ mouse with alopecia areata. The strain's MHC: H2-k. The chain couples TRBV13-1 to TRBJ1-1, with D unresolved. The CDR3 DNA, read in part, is TGTGCCAGCAGTGAGATGGGGACA. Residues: CASSEMGT. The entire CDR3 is CASSEMGTEVFF.